The 14 T cell receptor beta chains presented below share a single source sample, sequenced in a study of T-cell memory formation after mild COVID-19. TCRdb analysed the 5' RACE reads with MiXCR anew, one entry per CDR3 protein. The sample contains around 320,000 distinct CDR3 sequences, over 25% of which appear only once. Specimen: PBMCs or a T cell subset sorted from them (not recorded which). The source is an adult woman who had mild COVID-19 (a few samples of this study predate the infection). Cell type and time point are not known.

CDR3 nucleotides: TGTGCCTGCCAAACGGAGGGGAAAGAGACCCAGTACTTC. It translates to CACQTEGKETQYF. The rearrangement links TRBV30 to TRBJ2-5; the D gene is possibly TRBD2 (6 bases). The CDR3 spans 13 residues. Trimming cost V 6 bases and J 3 bases, with 14 bases left between them. Germline values: CDR1 GTSNPN, CDR2 SVGIG (reference sequence).

This clonotype was counted a few times. V is TRBV5-1 and J is TRBJ1-2; 9 bases match TRBD1. Germline values: CDR1 SGHRS, CDR2 YFSETQ. With 4 bases clipped from V and 8 bases from J, the junction kept 9 bases outside the gene matches. The CDR3 has 14 amino acids. CDR3 sequence (DNA): TGCGCCAGCAGCCCGGAGGGGACAGGGACGGGCTACACCTTC. Protein product: CASSPEGTGTGYTF.

This clonotype turned up a few times. This chain uses TRBV3-1 with TRBJ2-3, with 10 bases fitting TRBD2. V trimming: 5 bases; J trimming: 4 bases; junction bases outside the gene matches: 9. CDR3 length: 16 amino acids. CDR1 and CDR2 from the germline V gene are LGHDT and YNNKEL (reference sequence). The chain's CDR3 is CASSNPGTSVPDTQYF. The CDR3 DNA is TGTGCCAGCAGCAACCCCGGGACTAGCGTACCAGATACGCAGTATTTT.

This clonotype was observed a handful of times. The chain uses TRBV5-1 and TRBJ2-1; 15 bases are a match to TRBD2. Germline loops: CDR1 SGHRS, CDR2 YFSETQ. V shed 4 bases and J 0 bases; nucleotides not matched to a gene: 5. The CDR3 spans 18 residues. The CDR3 is CASSKGLAGGRSYNEQFF. The CDR3 DNA sequence: TGCGCCAGCAGCAAGGGACTAGCGGGGGGCCGCTCCTACAATGAGCAGTTCTTC.

This clonotype was counted a few times. The genes are TRBV7-3 and TRBJ2-2; perhaps TRBD1 as D (5 bases). V was pared by 5 bases and J by 0 bases, with 19 bases between. Germline-derived CDR1 and CDR2 are SGHTA and FQGTGA. This CDR3 comprises 18 residues. The CDR3 here is CASSPEVLGATNTGELFF. The CDR3 DNA reads TGTGCCAGCAGCCCCGAGGTGTTAGGGGCAACGAACACCGGGGAGCTGTTTTTT.

This clonotype has only a few counts. J is TRBJ2-5 and V is TRBV7-6; the D is unclear. CDR3 length: 14 amino acids. The germline V gene has CDR1 SGHVS and CDR2 FNYEAQ. V was clipped by 2 bases and J by 2 bases, with 9 bases between them. CDR3 nucleotide sequence: TGTGCCAGCAGCTTATTGACCGCACAAGAGACCCAGTACTTC. Protein: CASSLLTAQETQYF.

This clonotype turned up a few times. The rearrangement joins TRBV7-3 to TRBJ2-5; the D is unclear. CDR1 and CDR2 (germline): SGHTA, FQGTGA. V lost 6 bases to trimming and J lost 1 base, with 9 bases between them. The CDR3 has 13 amino acids. CDR3 bases: TGTGCCAGCAGTTGGGTCAGCCAAGAGACCCAGTACTTC. It is translated as CASSWVSQETQYF.

The chain is built from TRBV7-2 and TRBJ2-1; D is possibly TRBD1 (6 bases). CDR1 and CDR2 (germline): SGHTA, FQGNSA. With 3 bases removed from V and 9 bases from J, the gap between germline ends came to 9 bases. This CDR3 is built from 12 residues. CDR3 loop: CASSLHRAEQFF. The CDR3 DNA is TGTGCCAGCAGCTTGCACAGGGCTGAGCAGTTCTTC.

This rearrangement joins TRBV7-9 to TRBJ2-1; 10 bases map to TRBD2. Germline V gene sequence: CDR1 SEHNR, CDR2 FQNEAQ (reference sequence). The CDR3 is 17 residues long. V was clipped by 3 bases and J by 7 bases; unmatched bases: 12. The CDR3 spells CASSLASGSLRMNEQFF. The CDR3 DNA sequence: TGTGCCAGCAGCTTGGCTAGCGGGAGCCTCAGGATGAATGAGCAGTTCTTC.

This clonotype was seen a few times. The J gene is TRBJ2-5, the V gene TRBV12-3 or TRBV12-4; D not resolved. V was clipped by 5 bases and J by 7 bases, with 11 bases between them. The CDR3 runs to 12 residues. The CDR3 DNA sequence: TGTGCCAGCAGTCTCAATTTAGGGACCCAGTACTTC. Amino acid sequence: CASSLNLGTQYF.

J is TRBJ2-2 and V is TRBV28; no clear D gene. The CDR3 runs 19 residues. The V and J ends lost 2 bases and 0 bases respectively, with 19 bases between them. The germline V gene has CDR1 MDHEN and CDR2 SYDVKM. The CDR3 sequence is CASSLASGEYSANTGELFF. The DNA of the CDR3 is TGTGCCAGCAGTTTAGCGTCAGGAGAATACTCCGCGAACACCGGGGAGCTGTTTTTT.

The chain uses TRBV12-3 or TRBV12-4 and TRBJ2-2; 10 bases are shared with TRBD1. The CDR3 consists of 15 residues. V trimming: 5 bases; J trimming: 4 bases; junction bases outside the gene matches: 4. In nucleotides, the CDR3 is TGTGCCAGCAGTCCGGGACAGGGGTTCACCGGGGAGCTGTTTTTT. Translating it yields CASSPGQGFTGELFF.

This clonotype has at least ten counts. The chain links TRBV24-1 to TRBJ2-4; either TRBD1 or TRBD2 may supply D (5 bases each). The CDR3 has 18 residues. Trimming removed 0 bases at V and 0 bases at J, with 14 bases between. Germline CDR1 KGHDR, CDR2 SFDVKD. CDR3: CATSDLLSTGLAKNIQYF. Written as DNA, the CDR3 is TGTGCCACCAGTGATTTGCTGAGTACAGGACTAGCCAAAAACATTCAGTACTTC.

The gene calls are TRBV5-1 and TRBJ1-2; 7 bases match TRBD1. V was clipped by 3 bases and J by 4 bases; unmatched bases: 6. This CDR3 region has 14 residues. The V gene's germline CDR1 is SGHRS and CDR2 YFSETQ. The CDR3, as DNA: TGCGCCAGCAGCTCAAGTGGGGACAGCTATGGCTACACCTTC. It encodes CASSSSGDSYGYTF.